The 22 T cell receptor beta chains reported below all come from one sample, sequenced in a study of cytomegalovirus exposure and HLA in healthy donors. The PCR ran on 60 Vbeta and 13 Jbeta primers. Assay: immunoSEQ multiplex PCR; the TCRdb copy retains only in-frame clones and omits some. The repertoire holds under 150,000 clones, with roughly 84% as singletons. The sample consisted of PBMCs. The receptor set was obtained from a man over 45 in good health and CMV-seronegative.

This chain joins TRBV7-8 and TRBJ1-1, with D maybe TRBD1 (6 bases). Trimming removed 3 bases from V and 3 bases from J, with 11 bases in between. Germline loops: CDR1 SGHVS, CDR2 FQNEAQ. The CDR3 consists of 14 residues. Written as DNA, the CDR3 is TGTGCCAGCAGCTTTTTAGGGGGGGACACTGAAGCTTTCTTT. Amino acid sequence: CASSFLGGDTEAFF.

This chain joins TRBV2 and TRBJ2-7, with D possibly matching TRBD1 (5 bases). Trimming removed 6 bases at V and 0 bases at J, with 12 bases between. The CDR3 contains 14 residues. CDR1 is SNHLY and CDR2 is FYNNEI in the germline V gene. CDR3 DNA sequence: TGTGCCAGCAGGATGACAGCTTACTCCTACGAGCAGTACTTC. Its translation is CASRMTAYSYEQYF.

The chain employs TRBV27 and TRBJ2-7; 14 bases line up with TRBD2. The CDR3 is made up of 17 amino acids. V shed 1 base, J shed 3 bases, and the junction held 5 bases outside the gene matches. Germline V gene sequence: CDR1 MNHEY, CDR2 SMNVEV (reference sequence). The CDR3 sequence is CASSLLTSGGASYEQYF. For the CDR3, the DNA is TGTGCCAGCAGTTTATTGACTAGCGGGGGGGCCAGCTACGAGCAGTACTTC.

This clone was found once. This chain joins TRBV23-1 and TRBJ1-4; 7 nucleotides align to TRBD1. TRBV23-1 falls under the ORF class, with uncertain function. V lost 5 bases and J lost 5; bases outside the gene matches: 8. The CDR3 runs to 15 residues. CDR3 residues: CASSGEDRQNEKLFF. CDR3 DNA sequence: TGCGCCAGCAGTGGGGAGGACAGGCAAAATGAAAAACTGTTTTTT.

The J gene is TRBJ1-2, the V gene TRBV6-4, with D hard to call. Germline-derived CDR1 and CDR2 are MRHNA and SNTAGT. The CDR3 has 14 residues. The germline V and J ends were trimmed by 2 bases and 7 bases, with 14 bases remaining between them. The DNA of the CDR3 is TGTGCCAGCAGTGACCACGGGGAGGTCACTGGCTACACCTTC. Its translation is CASSDHGEVTGYTF.

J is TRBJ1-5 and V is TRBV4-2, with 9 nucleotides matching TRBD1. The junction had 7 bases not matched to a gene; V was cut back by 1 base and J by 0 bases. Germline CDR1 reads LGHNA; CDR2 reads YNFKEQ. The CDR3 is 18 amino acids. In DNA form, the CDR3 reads TGTGCCAGCAGCCAAGGCCGGGACAGGGCGTATAGCAATCAGCCCCAGCATTTT. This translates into CASSQGRDRAYSNQPQHF.

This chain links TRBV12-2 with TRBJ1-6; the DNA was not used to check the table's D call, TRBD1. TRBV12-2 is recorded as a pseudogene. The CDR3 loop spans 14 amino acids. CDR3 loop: CASRLGTGNSPLHF. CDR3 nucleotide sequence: TGTGCAAGTCGCTTAGGGACAGGGAATTCACCCCTCCACTTT.

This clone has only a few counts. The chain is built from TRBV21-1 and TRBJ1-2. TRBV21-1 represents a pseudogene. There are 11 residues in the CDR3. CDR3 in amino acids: CARAITYGYTF. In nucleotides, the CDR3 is TGTGCCAGAGCAATAACTTATGGCTACACCTTC.

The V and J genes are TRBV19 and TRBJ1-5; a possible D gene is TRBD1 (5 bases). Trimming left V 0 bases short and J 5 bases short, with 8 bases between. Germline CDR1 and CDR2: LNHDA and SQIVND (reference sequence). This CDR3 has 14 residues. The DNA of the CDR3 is TGTGCCAGTAGTATAGATATAGGGGATCAGCCCCAGCATTTT. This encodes CASSIDIGDQPQHF.

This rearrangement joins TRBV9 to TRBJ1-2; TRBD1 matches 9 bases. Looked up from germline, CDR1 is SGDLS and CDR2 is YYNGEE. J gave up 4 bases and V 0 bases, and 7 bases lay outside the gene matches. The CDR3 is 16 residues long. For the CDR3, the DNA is TGTGCCAGCAGCGTAGGCGGTGGGACAGGGATCTATGGCTACACCTTC. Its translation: CASSVGGGTGIYGYTF.

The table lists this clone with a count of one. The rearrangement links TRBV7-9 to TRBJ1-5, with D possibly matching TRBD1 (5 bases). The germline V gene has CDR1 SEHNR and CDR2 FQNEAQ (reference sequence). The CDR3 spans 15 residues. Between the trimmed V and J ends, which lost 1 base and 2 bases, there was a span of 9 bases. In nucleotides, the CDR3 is TGTGCCAGCAGCTTAGGGGGGGGAGGCAATCAGCCCCAGCATTTT. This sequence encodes CASSLGGGGNQPQHF.

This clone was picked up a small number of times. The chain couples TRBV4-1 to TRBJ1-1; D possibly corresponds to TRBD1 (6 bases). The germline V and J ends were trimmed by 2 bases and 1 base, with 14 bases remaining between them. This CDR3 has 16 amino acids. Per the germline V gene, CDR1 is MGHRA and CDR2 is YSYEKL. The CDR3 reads CASSQQFGGANTEAFF. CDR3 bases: TGCGCCAGCAGCCAACAATTCGGGGGGGCGAACACTGAAGCTTTCTTT.

CDR3: CASSPRQGGSYEQYF. As DNA, the CDR3 is TGCGCCAGCTCCCCCAGGCAGGGGGGCTCCTACGAGCAGTACTTC. The rearrangement uses TRBV5-1 and TRBJ2-7, with a possible D match to TRBD1 (7 bases). From germline, CDR1 is SGHRS and CDR2 YFSETQ. This CDR3 is 15 amino acids long. Between the trimmed V and J ends, which lost 7 bases and 0 bases, there was a span of 17 bases.

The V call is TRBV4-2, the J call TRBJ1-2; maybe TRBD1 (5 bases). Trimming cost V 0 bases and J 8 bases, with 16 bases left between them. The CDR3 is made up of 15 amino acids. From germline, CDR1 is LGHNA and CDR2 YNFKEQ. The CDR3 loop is CASSQEGDGERGYTF. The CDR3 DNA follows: TGTGCCAGCAGCCAAGAAGGGGATGGGGAACGGGGCTACACCTTC.

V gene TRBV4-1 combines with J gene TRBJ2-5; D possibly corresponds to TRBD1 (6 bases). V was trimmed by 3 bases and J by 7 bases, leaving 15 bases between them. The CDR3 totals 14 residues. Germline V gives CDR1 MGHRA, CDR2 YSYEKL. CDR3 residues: CASSQLRGRGTQYF. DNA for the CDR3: TGCGCCAGCAGCCAGTTAAGGGGGAGAGGGACCCAGTACTTC.

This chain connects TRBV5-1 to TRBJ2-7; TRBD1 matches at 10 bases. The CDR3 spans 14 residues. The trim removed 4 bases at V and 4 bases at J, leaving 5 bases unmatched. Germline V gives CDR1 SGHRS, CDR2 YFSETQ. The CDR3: CASSRDRGEYEQYF. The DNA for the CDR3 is TGCGCCAGCAGCCGGGACAGGGGTGAATACGAGCAGTACTTC.

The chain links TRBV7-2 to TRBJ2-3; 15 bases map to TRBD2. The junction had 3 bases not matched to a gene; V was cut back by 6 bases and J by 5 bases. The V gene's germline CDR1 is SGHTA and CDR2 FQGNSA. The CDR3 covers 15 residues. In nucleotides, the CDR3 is TGTGCCAGCAGGAAGGGACTAGCGGGGGGAGATACGCAGTATTTT. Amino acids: CASRKGLAGGDTQYF.

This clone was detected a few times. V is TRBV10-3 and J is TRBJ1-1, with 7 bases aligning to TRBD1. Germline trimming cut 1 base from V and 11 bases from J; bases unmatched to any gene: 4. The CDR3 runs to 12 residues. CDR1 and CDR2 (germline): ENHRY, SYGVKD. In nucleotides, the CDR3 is TGTGCCATCAGTGAGTGGAAGGGGGCGGCTTTCTTT. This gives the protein CAISEWKGAAFF.

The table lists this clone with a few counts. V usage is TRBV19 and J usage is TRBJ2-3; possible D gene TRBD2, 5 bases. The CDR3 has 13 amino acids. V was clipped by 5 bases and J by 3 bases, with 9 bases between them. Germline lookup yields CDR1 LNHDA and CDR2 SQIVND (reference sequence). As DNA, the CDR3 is TGTGCCAGTAGTGAGTGGGAGACAGATACGCAGTATTTT. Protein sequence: CASSEWETDTQYF.

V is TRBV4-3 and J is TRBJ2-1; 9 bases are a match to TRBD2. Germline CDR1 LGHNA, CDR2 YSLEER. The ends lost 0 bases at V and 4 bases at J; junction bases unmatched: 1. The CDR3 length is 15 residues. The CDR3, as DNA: TGCGCCAGCAGCCAAGAGACTAGCGGTTACAATGAGCAGTTCTTC. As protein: CASSQETSGYNEQFF.

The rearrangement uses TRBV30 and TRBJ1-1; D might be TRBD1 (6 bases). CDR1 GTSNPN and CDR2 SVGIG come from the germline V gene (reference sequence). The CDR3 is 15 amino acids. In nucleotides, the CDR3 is TGTGCTCACCTGGAGGGGGGGGGCTTGAACACTGAAGCTTTCTTT. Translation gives CAHLEGGGLNTEAFF.

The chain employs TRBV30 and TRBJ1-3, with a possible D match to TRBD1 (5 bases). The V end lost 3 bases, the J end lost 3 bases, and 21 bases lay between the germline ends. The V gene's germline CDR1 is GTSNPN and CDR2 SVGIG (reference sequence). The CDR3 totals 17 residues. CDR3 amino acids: CAWRTARGIGIGNTIYF. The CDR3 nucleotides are TGTGCCTGGAGAACAGCTCGGGGGATAGGAATTGGAAACACCATATATTTT.